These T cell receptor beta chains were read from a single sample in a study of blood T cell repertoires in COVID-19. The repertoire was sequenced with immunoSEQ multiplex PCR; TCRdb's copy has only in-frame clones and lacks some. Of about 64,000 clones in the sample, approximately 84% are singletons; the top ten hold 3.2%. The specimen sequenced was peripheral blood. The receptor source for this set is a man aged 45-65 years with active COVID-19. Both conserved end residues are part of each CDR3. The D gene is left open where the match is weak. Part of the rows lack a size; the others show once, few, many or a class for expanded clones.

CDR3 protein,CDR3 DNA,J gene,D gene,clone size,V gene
CASSLDLGGDTQYF,TGTGCCAGCAGCTTGGATCTGGGGGGAGATACGCAGTATTTT,TRBJ2-3,NA,NA,TRBV5-4
CASSPLGREDEQYF,TGTGCCAGCAGCCCACTCGGCCGGGAGGACGAGCAGTACTTC,TRBJ2-7,TRBD2,NA,TRBV7-3
CASSILGAGANYGYTF,TGTGCCAGTAGTATACTAGGGGCCGGAGCTAACTATGGCTACACCTTC,TRBJ1-2,NA,NA,TRBV19
CASSLGPAGGEETQYF,TGTGCCAGCAGCTTGGGACCAGCCGGGGGAGAAGAGACCCAGTACTTC,TRBJ2-5,NA,NA,TRBV5-4
CASSPGLGETQYF,TGTGCCAGCAGTCCAGGACTCGGAGAGACCCAGTACTTC,TRBJ2-5,NA,NA,TRBV9
CASSLAVSRENGYTF,TGTGCCAGCAGCTTAGCGGTATCCAGGGAAAATGGCTACACCTTC,TRBJ1-2,NA,NA,TRBV7-2
CASGRRGGLSYNEQFF,TGTGCTAGTGGCCGAAGGGGGGGCCTCTCCTACAATGAGCAGTTCTTC,TRBJ2-1,NA,NA,TRBV12-5
CATGGGHGEQYF,TGTGCCACCGGGGGGGGGCATGGCGAGCAGTACTTC,TRBJ2-7,TRBD2,NA,TRBV10-3
CASNDGSSPLHF,TGTGCCAGTAATGACGGGAGTTCACCCCTCCACTTT,TRBJ1-6,NA,NA,TRBV19
CASSPRGQGSGNTIYF,TGCGCCAGCAGCCCCAGGGGGCAGGGCTCTGGAAACACCATATATTTT,TRBJ1-3,TRBD1,NA,TRBV5-1
CASSLDVAGSTDTQYF,TGTGCCAGCAGCCTAGACGTTGCGGGTAGCACAGATACGCAGTATTTT,TRBJ2-3,NA,once,TRBV7-2
CASSQQNSPLHF,TGTGCCAGCAGCCAACAGAATTCACCCCTCCACTTT,TRBJ1-6,NA,NA,TRBV3-1/TRBV3-2
CASSYNRGDTEAFF,TGTGCCAGCAGTTACAACAGGGGGGACACTGAAGCTTTCTTT,TRBJ1-1,TRBD1,NA,TRBV6-6
CASSPSEGPTEAFF,TGTGCCAGCAGCCCCTCGGAGGGCCCCACTGAAGCTTTCTTT,TRBJ1-1,NA,NA,TRBV7-3
CASSPPDRFYNEQFF,TGTGCCAGCTCACCACCCGACAGATTCTACAATGAGCAGTTCTTC,TRBJ2-1,NA,once,TRBV18
CASSEARLAGVGGQFF,TGTGCCAGCAGTGAAGCGCGGCTAGCGGGGGTTGGTGGGCAGTTCTTC,TRBJ2-1,TRBD2,NA,TRBV6-1
CASSSHSGGGLAGELFF,TGCGCCAGCAGCTCCCATTCAGGGGGCGGATTGGCCGGGGAGCTGTTTTTT,TRBJ2-2,TRBD1,NA,TRBV5-1
CASSPSSRPGGPQHF,TGTGCCAGCTCACCATCTTCAAGGCCGGGGGGGCCCCAGCATTTT,TRBJ1-5,NA,NA,TRBV18
CASKGRAYQETQYF,TGTGCCAGCAAGGGGAGGGCGTACCAAGAGACCCAGTACTTC,TRBJ2-5,TRBD2,once,TRBV27
CASDTGTGRHNEQFF,TGTGCCAGCGACACCGGGACAGGAAGACACAATGAGCAGTTCTTC,TRBJ2-1,TRBD1,NA,TRBV19
CASTRGRTGQPNSPLHF,TGTGCCAGCACCCGGGGCCGGACAGGACAACCAAATTCACCCCTCCACTTT,TRBJ1-6,TRBD1,NA,TRBV2
CASTPQGDSREQYF,TGTGCCAGCACCCCACAGGGCGACTCAAGGGAGCAGTACTTC,TRBJ2-7,NA,NA,TRBV9
CASSTRTSGGVDNEQFF,TGTGCCAGTAGTACGAGGACTAGCGGGGGGGTTGACAATGAGCAGTTCTTC,TRBJ2-1,TRBD2,NA,TRBV19
CASSSDRASTDTQYF,TGTGCCAGCAGTTCTGACAGGGCGTCCACAGATACGCAGTATTTT,TRBJ2-3,TRBD1,NA,TRBV6-5
CASSETAHSNQPQHF,TGTGCCAGTTCCGAGACAGCCCATAGCAATCAGCCCCAGCATTTT,TRBJ1-5,NA,NA,TRBV19
CASSESHGAPTQYF,TGTGCCAGCAGTGAGTCCCACGGTGCTCCTACGCAGTATTTT,TRBJ2-3,NA,NA,TRBV2
CASRSGQGSGELFF,TGTGCCAGCAGATCCGGACAGGGTTCAGGGGAGCTGTTTTTT,TRBJ2-2,TRBD1,NA,TRBV13
CASSVTSGGAKNEQFF,TGTGCCAGCAGCGTAACTAGCGGGGGGGCAAAAAATGAGCAGTTCTTC,TRBJ2-1,TRBD2,NA,TRBV9
CASSLSRETQYF,TGTGCCAGCAGCTTATCTCGGGAGACCCAGTACTTC,TRBJ2-5,NA,NA,TRBV7-9
CASSIGVQGRTGELFF,TGTGCCAGTAGTATTGGGGTACAGGGAAGGACCGGGGAGCTGTTTTTT,TRBJ2-2,NA,NA,TRBV19
CASSQDLEGMNTEAFF,TGTGCCAGCAGCCAAGATCTGGAGGGCATGAACACTGAAGCTTTCTTT,TRBJ1-1,NA,once,TRBV3-1/TRBV3-2
CASSDRLAGIREQFF,TGCGCCAGCAGTGACAGACTAGCGGGTATACGAGAGCAGTTCTTC,TRBJ2-1,TRBD2,NA,TRBV10-2
CASSPPRQGGTDTQYF,TGCGCCAGCAGCCCCCCCAGACAGGGTGGCACAGATACGCAGTATTTT,TRBJ2-3,TRBD1,NA,TRBV5-1
CASSLSPAGGTYEQYF,TGTGCCAGCAGCTTATCCCCCGCGGGGGGAACCTACGAGCAGTACTTC,TRBJ2-7,TRBD2,few,TRBV7-3
CASQGAGYEQYF,TGTGCCAGCCAGGGGGCGGGCTACGAGCAGTACTTC,TRBJ2-7,TRBD1,NA,TRBV27
CASSFEEQGANYGYTF,TGTGCCAGCAGCTTTGAAGAACAGGGGGCTAACTATGGCTACACCTTC,TRBJ1-2,TRBD1,NA,TRBV7-9
CSVEVGGGDEQYF,TGCAGCGTTGAAGTTGGAGGGGGGGACGAGCAGTACTTC,TRBJ2-7,NA,once,TRBV29-1
CASSSGGTGMANTGELFF,TGTGCCAGCAGCTCCGGGGGGACAGGGATGGCGAACACCGGGGAGCTGTTTTTT,TRBJ2-2,TRBD1,NA,TRBV7-6
CASSFQSTNEKLFF,TGTGCCAGCAGTTTTCAGTCAACTAATGAAAAACTGTTTTTT,TRBJ1-4,NA,NA,TRBV28
CASSSELQETQYF,TGTGCCAGCTCTTCGGAGCTCCAAGAGACCCAGTACTTC,TRBJ2-5,NA,NA,TRBV18
CASRPQGVGYEQYF,TGTGCCAGCAGGCCACAGGGAGTTGGATACGAGCAGTACTTC,TRBJ2-7,NA,NA,TRBV27
CAISESSGGPGYEQYF,TGTGCCATCAGTGAGTCGAGCGGGGGGCCGGGGTACGAGCAGTACTTC,TRBJ2-7,TRBD2,NA,TRBV10-3
CASSQDPAGTRGYTF,TGTGCCAGCAGCCAAGATCCTGCAGGAACGAGAGGCTACACCTTC,TRBJ1-2,NA,NA,TRBV3-1/TRBV3-2
CASRQGFINIQYF,TGTGCCAGCAGACAGGGGTTTATAAACATTCAGTACTTC,TRBJ2-4,TRBD1,NA,TRBV7-2
CASSLRGTAGSTDTQYF,TGTGCCAGCAGCTTAAGAGGAACGGCGGGGAGCACAGATACGCAGTATTTT,TRBJ2-3,NA,NA,TRBV7-3
CASGTTGAGGETQYF,TGTGCCAGCGGAACAACAGGGGCTGGTGGAGAGACCCAGTACTTC,TRBJ2-5,TRBD1,NA,TRBV11-2
CASSQADREETQYF,TGCGCCAGCAGCCAAGCGGACAGGGAAGAGACCCAGTACTTC,TRBJ2-5,TRBD1,NA,TRBV4-3
CSATVGLASSYEQYF,TGCAGTGCTACTGTGGGACTGGCAAGCTCCTACGAGCAGTACTTC,TRBJ2-7,NA,NA,TRBV29-1
CASSQDSTARIEQFF,TGCGCCAGCAGCCAAGATAGTACGGCGAGGATTGAGCAGTTCTTC,TRBJ2-1,NA,NA,TRBV4-1
CASSRTGDNEQFF,TGTGCCAGCTCACGGACAGGAGACAATGAGCAGTTCTTC,TRBJ2-1,TRBD1,NA,TRBV18
CASSPGTSGWETQYF,TGTGCCAGCAGCCCCGGGACTAGCGGGTGGGAGACCCAGTACTTC,TRBJ2-5,TRBD2,NA,TRBV11-3
CASSGQGSGANVLTF,TGTGCCAGCAGTGGACAGGGGTCTGGGGCCAACGTCCTGACTTTC,TRBJ2-6,TRBD1,NA,TRBV2
CASSAWQGAGTGANVLTF,TGTGCCAGCAGTGCTTGGCAGGGGGCTGGAACTGGGGCCAACGTCCTGACTTTC,TRBJ2-6,TRBD1,NA,TRBV6-1